These 18 T cell receptor beta chains were sequenced from one sample in a study of T cell repertoires in cytomegalovirus infection. Their specific antigens are unknown. TCRdb re-derived calls from the reads in MiXCR, one entry per CDR3 protein. The sample carries about 570,000 distinct CDR3 sequences, approximately 40% recorded once. The sample here was cultured PBMCs, taken from culture after CMV antigen stimulation. The receptors were gathered from a human donor in good health (CMV status not recorded). Some clones in this sample may be carry-over from other donors' samples.

CDR3 nucleotide sequence: TGTGCCAGCAGTGAAAGGGCGGCCGCTAACTATGGCTACACCTTC. It codes for CASSERAAANYGYTF. The V gene is TRBV6-1, the J gene TRBJ1-2; D remains unclear. The V gene lost 2 bases and the J gene lost 0 bases, with 10 bases spanning the gap. The CDR3 is 15 amino acids. CDR1 and CDR2 from the germline V gene are MNHNS and SASEGT.

The rearrangement joins TRBV7-8 to TRBJ1-2, with 8 bases identical to TRBD1. This CDR3 is built from 14 residues. V shed 4 bases and J 9 bases; nucleotides not matched to a gene: 10. Germline lookup yields CDR1 SGHVS and CDR2 FQNEAQ. The CDR3 reads CASSWGQAPMSYTF. In DNA, the CDR3 is TGTGCCAGCAGCTGGGGACAGGCCCCAATGAGCTACACCTTC.

There are a few counts of this clonotype. J is TRBJ2-5 and V is TRBV7-2; possibly TRBD1 for D (5 bases). The ends were cut back, 5 bases at V and 2 bases at J, with 15 bases in the middle. Germline V lookup: CDR1 SGHTA, CDR2 FQGNSA. The CDR3 is 15 residues long. The CDR3 nucleotides are TGTGCCAGCAGCCCTCGCAGGGCCCTTCAAGAGACCCAGTACTTC. Protein: CASSPRRALQETQYF.

DNA of the CDR3: TGTGCCAGCAGTTTACGGCAGGGGGCCCGTTCACCCCTCCACTTT. Amino acid sequence: CASSLRQGARSPLHF. The V gene is TRBV6-6, the J gene TRBJ1-6; 8 nucleotides line up with TRBD1. This CDR3 is built from 15 residues. Trimming at V came to 4 bases and at J to 9 bases, leaving 8 bases not matched to a gene. Germline CDR1 reads MNHNY; CDR2 reads SVGAGI (reference sequence).

The sample holds a few counts of this clonotype. This sequence joins TRBV4-2 and TRBJ1-1; no firm D call. The germline gives CDR1 LGHNA, CDR2 YNFKEQ. The length of the CDR3 is 16 residues. Deletions cut 0 bases from V and 3 bases from J, with 14 bases between. The CDR3 region is CASSQEKREGYTEAFF. The CDR3 bases are TGTGCCAGCAGCCAAGAAAAGCGGGAAGGGTACACTGAAGCTTTCTTT.

The chain joins TRBV25-1 to TRBJ2-3; 9 bases align to TRBD2. J lost 4 bases, V lost 2 bases, and 4 bases had no gene match. The CDR3 is 15 amino acids. Germline values: CDR1 MGHDK, CDR2 SYGVNS. This CDR3 reads CASSELAGSSDTQYF. DNA of the CDR3: TGTGCCAGCAGTGAACTAGCGGGGTCATCAGATACGCAGTATTTT.

There are a few counts of this clonotype. The gene calls are TRBV5-6 and TRBJ1-1, with D hard to call. CDR3 length equals 12 residues. Germline CDR1 and CDR2: SGHDT and YYEEEE. CDR3 sequence: CASQRMGTEAFF. CDR3 in DNA: TGTGCATCGCAGCGTATGGGGACTGAAGCTTTCTTT.

The chain links TRBV6-6 to TRBJ2-4, with 9 positions matching TRBD2. CDR3 length: 15 amino acids. Germline CDR1 is MNHNY and CDR2 is SVGAGI (reference sequence). V lost 5 bases and J lost 5; bases outside the gene matches: 7. The CDR3: CASSDGRGGQNIQYF. The CDR3 DNA reads TGTGCCAGCAGTGATGGGCGGGGGGGCCAAAACATTCAGTACTTC.

The chain joins TRBV24-1 to TRBJ2-5, with a weak D call TRBD2 (6 bases). CDR3 length: 14 amino acids. Trimming left V 9 bases short and J 0 bases short, with 13 bases between. The germline V gene has CDR1 KGHDR and CDR2 SFDVKD. The CDR3 loop is CATPDLAYQETQYF. CDR3 nucleotides: TGTGCCACCCCAGACCTAGCGTACCAAGAGACCCAGTACTTC.

The rearrangement links TRBV7-2 to TRBJ2-5; 8 nucleotides agree with TRBD2. The CDR3 covers 18 residues. Germline V CDR1 and CDR2: SGHTA, FQGNSA. J was trimmed by 4 bases and V by 7 bases; bases with no gene match: 20. The CDR3 nucleotides read TGTGCCAGCACCACATCCAGGCAGGGTTGGGCGGGGGGAGAGACCCAGTACTTC. It encodes CASTTSRQGWAGGETQYF. Looking up the rest from reference TRBV7-2 and TRBJ2-5 gives the full variable domain: GAGVSQSPSNKVTEKGKDVELRCDPISGHTALYWYRQSLGQGLEFLIYFQGNSAPDKSGLPSDRFSAERTGGSVSTLTIQRTQQEDSAVYLCASTTSRQGWAGGETQYFGPGTRLLVL.

The chain recombines TRBV20-1 with TRBJ2-7, with unresolved D. V shed 5 bases and J shed 6 bases, with 14 bases lying between them. Germline V gene sequence: CDR1 DFQATT, CDR2 SNEGSKA (reference sequence). CDR3 length equals 12 residues. In nucleotides, the CDR3 is TGCAGTGCTTCCGGTAAATTCTCCGAGCAGTACTTC. This translates into CSASGKFSEQYF.

This chain joins TRBV6-5 and TRBJ1-1, with TRBD1 matching 8 bases. The V segment lost 9 bases and the J segment 0 bases; nucleotides outside the gene matches: 9. The germline V gene encodes CDR1 MNHEY and CDR2 SVGAGI. The CDR3 is 15 amino acids. CDR3: CASMKWTGMNTEAFF. CDR3 bases: TGTGCCAGTATGAAGTGGACAGGGATGAACACTGAAGCTTTCTTT.

The rearrangement links TRBV6-1 to TRBJ2-3; 15 nucleotides align to TRBD2. The CDR3 has 18 residues. V trimming: 1 base; J trimming: 4 bases; junction bases outside the gene matches: 6. Germline CDR1 is MNHNS and CDR2 is SASEGT. The CDR3 bases are TGTGCCAGCAGTGAAGGGACTAGCGGGGGGGCCGGGGCAGATACGCAGTATTTT. This sequence encodes CASSEGTSGGAGADTQYF.

This clonotype was observed a single time. The chain joins TRBV5-4 to TRBJ2-3; unclear D gene. This CDR3 has 14 residues. Trimming shortened V by 2 bases and J by 2 bases, and 9 bases separated the two germline ends. The V gene's germline CDR1 is SGHNT and CDR2 YYREEE (reference sequence). In DNA, the CDR3 is TGTGCCAGCAGCTTCCTTCGCTCCACAGATACGCAGTATTTT. Translating it yields CASSFLRSTDTQYF.

The gene calls are TRBV27 and TRBJ2-3; TRBD1 aligns across 8 bases. V was pared by 7 bases and J by 2 bases, with 8 bases of the junction left unmatched. The germline V gene has CDR1 MNHEY and CDR2 SMNVEV (reference sequence). This CDR3 is built from 15 residues. The CDR3 reads CASNMTGAITDTQYF. DNA for the CDR3: TGTGCCAGCAACATGACAGGGGCCATCACAGATACGCAGTATTTT.

The rearrangement links TRBV7-9 to TRBJ2-7, with 7 bases fitting TRBD1. With V trimmed by 5 bases and J by 3 bases, 16 bases remained unmatched. Per germline, CDR1 SEHNR and CDR2 FQNEAQ (reference sequence). The length of the CDR3 is 17 residues. The DNA of the CDR3 is TGTGCCAGCAGCGCTAAAACCACAGGGGATTCTCTCTACGAGCAGTACTTC. It is translated as CASSAKTTGDSLYEQYF.

The genes are TRBV20-1 and TRBJ2-7; D perhaps matches TRBD1 (6 bases). CDR1 is DFQATT and CDR2 is SNEGSKA in the germline V gene (reference sequence). Trimming stripped 5 bases from V and 0 bases from J, with 14 bases between. The CDR3 covers 14 residues. For the CDR3, the DNA is TGCAGTGCTCCCCGTGGGGGCAGCTCCTACGAGCAGTACTTC. Protein: CSAPRGGSSYEQYF.

This clonotype was seen only a few times. V usage is TRBV24-1 and J usage is TRBJ2-1, with D possibly called TRBD1 or TRBD2 (5 bases each). The length of the CDR3 is 14 residues. V was clipped by 4 bases and J by 6 bases, with 12 bases between them. The germline gives CDR1 KGHDR, CDR2 SFDVKD. The CDR3 region is CATSDPLGANEQFF. CDR3 nucleotides: TGTGCCACCAGTGACCCTCTCGGGGCCAATGAGCAGTTCTTC.